This T cell receptor (beta chain) was recorded in a study of T cells expressing NK-cell markers. As for the study in general: It was sorted CD3+CD56-NKG2C+, CD3+CD56+NKG2C- and CD3+CD56+NKG2C+ T cells that provided the TCR beta repertoires. Study-wide findings and caveats: Dominant NKG2C+ clonotypes in 6 or 7 donors made up roughly 1.0-7.0% of CD8+ T cells. Once again these clonotypes came out on top in the CD3+CD56-NKG2C+ fraction of several donors.

Comment on this clonotype: Its target is not known.

The CDR3 sequence is 14 residues long. Per germline, CDR1 DFQATT and CDR2 SNEGSKA (reference sequence). No DNA is given; TCRdb re-called the 5' RACE reads and lists each CDR3 protein once. In total, the table holds a few hundred thousand distinct CDR3 sequences. The rearrangement links TRBV20-1 to TRBJ1-2; there is no DNA to check the TCRdb D call of TRBD1. Sequencing was carried out using blood T cells: a sorted CD56 or NKG2C T cell subset, CD4+ or CD8+ T cells, or bulk PBMC T cells (not recorded which). This sequence originates from a woman between 50 and 59 years old in good health. This chain's CDR3 is CSARDTGGVYGYTF.